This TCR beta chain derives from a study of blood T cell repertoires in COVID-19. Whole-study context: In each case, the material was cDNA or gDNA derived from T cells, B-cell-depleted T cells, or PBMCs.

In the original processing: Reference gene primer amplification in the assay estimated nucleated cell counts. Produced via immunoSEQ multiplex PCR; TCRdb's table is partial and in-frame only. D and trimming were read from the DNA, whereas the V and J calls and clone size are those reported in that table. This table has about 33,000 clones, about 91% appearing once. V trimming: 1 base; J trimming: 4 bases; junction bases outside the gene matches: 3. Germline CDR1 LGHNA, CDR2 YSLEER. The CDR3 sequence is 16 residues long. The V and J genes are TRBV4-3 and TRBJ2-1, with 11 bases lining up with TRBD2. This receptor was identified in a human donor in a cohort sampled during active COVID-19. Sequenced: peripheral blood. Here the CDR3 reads CASSQAGLAVYNEQFF. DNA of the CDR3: TGCGCCAGCAGCCAAGCGGGACTAGCGGTTTACAATGAGCAGTTCTTC.